A single sample is the source of the 18 T cell receptor beta chains below, sequenced in a study of CXCR3-negative and CXCR3-positive naive CD8 T cells. Study findings and constraints: A higher hydrophobicity marked the TRB CDR3s of CXCR3-positive naive cells versus CXCR3-negative naive cells.

The authors made the TRB cDNA libraries by 5' RACE using UMI labels. TCRdb reanalyzed the 5' RACE reads, giving one entry per CDR3 protein sequence and no DNA. Its listing shows about 56,000 distinct CDR3 sequences. The antigens of these receptors remain unknown. Sequenced: naive CXCR3+ CD8+ T cells from blood. Subset: CD45RO-CCR7+CD27+CD95- naive CD8+ T cells expressing CXCR3 (TNR3+). These receptor sequences come from a human donor in good health. Some clones in this sample may be carry-over from other donors' samples.

The CDR3 here is CASSLATGGLKAKNIQYF. The V call is TRBV7-8, the J call TRBJ2-4; TCRdb picks TRBD1, but there is no DNA to check that call. This CDR3 has 18 amino acids. Germline V lookup: CDR1 SGHVS, CDR2 FQNEAQ.

The chain employs TRBV4-2 and TRBJ2-1; the D gene TCRdb calls, TRBD1, cannot be checked with no DNA. CDR3 length: 17 amino acids. Germline V gives CDR1 LGHNA, CDR2 YNFKEQ. The CDR3 is CASSQDLAGGPRYEQFF.

This chain joins TRBV29-1 and TRBJ1-2; TCRdb returns TRBD1, unconfirmable since there is no DNA. CDR1 and CDR2 from the germline V gene are SQVTM and ANQGSEA. The CDR3 runs to 14 residues. The CDR3 here is CSVEGGQGQAGYTF.

The chain couples TRBV6-5 to TRBJ1-4; TCRdb picks TRBD1, but there is no DNA to check that call. The germline V gene encodes CDR1 MNHEY and CDR2 SVGAGI. The CDR3 has 16 amino acids. The CDR3 sequence is CASRSRDRVFAEKLFF.

J is TRBJ2-2 and V is TRBV12-3 or TRBV12-4. The CDR3 spans 12 residues. This CDR3 reads CASTPGAGELFF.

J is TRBJ2-7 and V is TRBV25-1. This CDR3 is 15 amino acids long. The V gene's germline CDR1 is MGHDK and CDR2 SYGVNS. The CDR3 here is CASSEYFDVDYEQYF.

The genes are TRBV27 and TRBJ2-3; TCRdb outputs TRBD1, but without DNA this stays unchecked. CDR3 length equals 14 residues. Germline CDR1 is MNHEY and CDR2 is SMNVEV (reference sequence). CDR3 sequence reads: CASSLIGGPDTQYF.

The chain is built from TRBV28 and TRBJ2-7; TCRdb's D gene call, TRBD2, goes unchecked for lack of DNA. In germline, CDR1 is MDHEN, CDR2 SYDVKM. This CDR3 has 16 residues. CDR3 amino acids: CASSLVTAVIDHEQYF. Together with reference TRBV28 and TRBJ2-7, the CDR3 gives the full variable domain: DVKVTQSSRYLVKRTGEKVFLECVQDMDHENMFWYRQDPGLGLRLIYFSYDVKMKEKGDIPEGYSVSREKKERFSLILESASTNQTSMYLCASSLVTAVIDHEQYFGPGTRLTVT.

CDR3 amino acids: CIALGPAQPQHF. V is TRBV20-1 and J is TRBJ1-5. Germline loops: CDR1 DFQATT, CDR2 SNEGSKA (reference sequence). This CDR3 contains 12 residues.

This chain connects TRBV12-3 or TRBV12-4 to TRBJ2-4; TCRdb selects TRBD1, and the lack of DNA leaves this call unchecked. This CDR3 has 15 residues. CDR3 loop: CASSPFGGRENIQYF.

The V call is TRBV9, the J call TRBJ2-1; TCRdb designates TRBD1, a call that cannot be tested without DNA. The length of the CDR3 is 15 residues. Germline CDR1 is SGDLS and CDR2 is YYNGEE. CDR3 residues: CASSVGGAEYNEQFF.

This sequence joins TRBV24-1 and TRBJ2-1; TCRdb's D gene call, TRBD1, goes unchecked for lack of DNA. The CDR3 consists of 13 residues. Germline CDR1 and CDR2: KGHDR and SFDVKD. The chain's CDR3 is CATSDPPQGEQFF.

The rearrangement uses TRBV9 and TRBJ2-7; TCRdb gives TRBD2 as the D gene, but with no DNA this cannot be confirmed. CDR3 length: 15 residues. The V gene's germline CDR1 is SGDLS and CDR2 YYNGEE. CDR3 region: CASSPSGTDQYEQYF. The full variable domain, completed using reference TRBV9 and TRBJ2-7, is DSGVTQTPKHLITATGQRVTLRCSPRSGDLSVYWYQQSLDQGLQFLIQYYNGEERAKGNILERFSAQQFPDLHSELNLSSLELGDSALYFCASSPSGTDQYEQYFGPGTRLTVT.

The chain uses TRBV12-3 or TRBV12-4 and TRBJ1-1. This CDR3 contains 15 residues. The CDR3 spells CASSLNRNRNTEAFF.

The chain carries TRBV10-3 and TRBJ2-5; the D gene TCRdb calls, TRBD2, cannot be checked with no DNA. Germline CDR1 and CDR2: ENHRY and SYGVKD. CDR3 length: 13 residues. This chain's CDR3 is CAIAGLLEETQYF.

This rearrangement joins TRBV28 to TRBJ2-1; the TCRdb call, TRBD1, lacks DNA for checking. The CDR3 totals 12 residues. Germline loops: CDR1 MDHEN, CDR2 SYDVKM. This CDR3 is CATYRGRNEQFF.

The CDR3 sequence: CASSVTGRGYTF. The V and J genes are TRBV9 and TRBJ1-2; lacking DNA, the TRBD1 call made by TCRdb goes unchecked. CDR1 SGDLS and CDR2 YYNGEE come from the germline V gene. The CDR3 consists of 12 residues.

This rearrangement joins TRBV4-3 to TRBJ2-5; TCRdb lists TRBD2, though no DNA is available to test this call. Looked up from germline, CDR1 is LGHNA and CDR2 is YSLEER. CDR3 size: 12 residues. CDR3 in amino acids: CASSRRGETQYF.